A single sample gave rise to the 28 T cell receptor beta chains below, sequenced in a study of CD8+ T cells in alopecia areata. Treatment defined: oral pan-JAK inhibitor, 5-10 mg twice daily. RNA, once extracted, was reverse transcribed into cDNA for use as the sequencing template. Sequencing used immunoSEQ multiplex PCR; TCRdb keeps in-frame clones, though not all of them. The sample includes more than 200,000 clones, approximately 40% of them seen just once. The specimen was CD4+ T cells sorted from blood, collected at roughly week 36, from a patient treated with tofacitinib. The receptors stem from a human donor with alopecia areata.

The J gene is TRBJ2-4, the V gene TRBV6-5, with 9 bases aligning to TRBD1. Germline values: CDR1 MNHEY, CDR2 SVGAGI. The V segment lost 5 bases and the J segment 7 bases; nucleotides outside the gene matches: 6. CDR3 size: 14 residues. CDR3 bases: TGTGCCAGCAGTAATTCCGGACAGGGGAACATTCAGTACTTC. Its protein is CASSNSGQGNIQYF.

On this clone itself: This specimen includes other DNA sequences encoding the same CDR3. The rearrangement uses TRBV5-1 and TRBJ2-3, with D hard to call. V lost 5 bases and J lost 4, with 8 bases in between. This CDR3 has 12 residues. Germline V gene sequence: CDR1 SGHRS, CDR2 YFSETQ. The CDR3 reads CASSLGSDTQYF. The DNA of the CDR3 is TGCGCCAGCAGTCTGGGGTCAGATACGCAGTATTTT.

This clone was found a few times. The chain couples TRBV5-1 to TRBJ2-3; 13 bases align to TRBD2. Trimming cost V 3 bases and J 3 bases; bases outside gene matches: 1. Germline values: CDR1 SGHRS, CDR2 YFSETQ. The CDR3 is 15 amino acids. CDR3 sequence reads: CASSSTSGRTDTQYF. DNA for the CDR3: TGCGCCAGCAGCTCGACTAGCGGGAGGACAGATACGCAGTATTTT.

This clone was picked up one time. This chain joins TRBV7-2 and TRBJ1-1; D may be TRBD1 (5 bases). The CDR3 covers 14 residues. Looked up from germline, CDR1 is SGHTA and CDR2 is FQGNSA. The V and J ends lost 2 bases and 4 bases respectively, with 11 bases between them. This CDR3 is CASSLMTASTEAFF. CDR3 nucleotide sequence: TGTGCCAGCAGCTTAATGACAGCCTCCACTGAAGCTTTCTTT.

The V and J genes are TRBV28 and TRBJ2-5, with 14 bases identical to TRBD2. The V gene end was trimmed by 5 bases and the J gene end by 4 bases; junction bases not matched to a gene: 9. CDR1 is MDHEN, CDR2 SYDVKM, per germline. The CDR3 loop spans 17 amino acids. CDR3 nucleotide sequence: TGTGCCAGCAGTAAGACTAGCGGGAGGGCCCGAGGAGAGACCCAGTACTTC. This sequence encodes CASSKTSGRARGETQYF.

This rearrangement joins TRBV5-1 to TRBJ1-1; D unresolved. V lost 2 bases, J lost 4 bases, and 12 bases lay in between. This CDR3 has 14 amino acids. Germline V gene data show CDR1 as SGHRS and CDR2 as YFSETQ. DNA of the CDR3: TGCGCCAGCAGCTTACTAGGGTACGGCACTGAAGCTTTCTTT. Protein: CASSLLGYGTEAFF.

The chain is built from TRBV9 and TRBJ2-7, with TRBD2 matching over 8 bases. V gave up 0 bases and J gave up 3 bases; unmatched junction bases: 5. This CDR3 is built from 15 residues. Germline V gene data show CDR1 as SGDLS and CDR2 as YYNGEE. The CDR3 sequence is CASSVGNSGNYEQYF. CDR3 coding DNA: TGTGCCAGCAGCGTAGGGAATAGCGGGAACTACGAGCAGTACTTC. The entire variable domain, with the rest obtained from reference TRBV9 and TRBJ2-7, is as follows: DSGVTQTPKHLITATGQRVTLRCSPRSGDLSVYWYQQSLDQGLQFLIQYYNGEERAKGNILERFSAQQFPDLHSELNLSSLELGDSALYFCASSVGNSGNYEQYFGPGTRLTVT.

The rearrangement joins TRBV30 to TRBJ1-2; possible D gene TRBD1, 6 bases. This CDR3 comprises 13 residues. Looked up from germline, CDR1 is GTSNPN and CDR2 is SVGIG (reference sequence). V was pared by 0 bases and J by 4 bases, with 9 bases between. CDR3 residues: CAWSVSDSYGYTF. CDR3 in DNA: TGTGCCTGGAGTGTTTCGGACAGCTATGGCTACACCTTC.

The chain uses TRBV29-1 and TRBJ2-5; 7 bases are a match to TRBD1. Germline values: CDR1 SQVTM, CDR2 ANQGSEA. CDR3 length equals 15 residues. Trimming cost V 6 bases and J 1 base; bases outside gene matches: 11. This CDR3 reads CSVARTGNPQETQYF. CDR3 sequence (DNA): TGCAGCGTCGCCCGGACAGGCAACCCCCAAGAGACCCAGTACTTC.

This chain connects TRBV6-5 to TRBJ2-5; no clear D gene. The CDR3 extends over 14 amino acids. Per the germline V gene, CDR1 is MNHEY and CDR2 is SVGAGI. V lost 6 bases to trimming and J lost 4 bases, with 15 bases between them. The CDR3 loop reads CASRIDLDGETQYF. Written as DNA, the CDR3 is TGTGCCAGCAGAATAGACCTCGACGGAGAGACCCAGTACTTC.

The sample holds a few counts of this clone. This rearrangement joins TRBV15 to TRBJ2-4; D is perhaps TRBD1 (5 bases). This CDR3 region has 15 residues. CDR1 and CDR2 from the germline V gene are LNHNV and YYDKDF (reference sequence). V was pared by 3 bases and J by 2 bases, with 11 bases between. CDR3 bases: TGTGCCACCAGCAGGACAGCCCTAACCAAAAACATTCAGTACTTC. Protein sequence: CATSRTALTKNIQYF. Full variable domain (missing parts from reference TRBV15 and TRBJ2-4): DAMVIQNPRYQVTQFGKPVTLSCSQTLNHNVMYWYQQKSSQAPKLLFHYYDKDFNNEADTPDNFQSRRPNTSFCFLDIRSPGLGDTAMYLCATSRTALTKNIQYFGAGTRLSVL.

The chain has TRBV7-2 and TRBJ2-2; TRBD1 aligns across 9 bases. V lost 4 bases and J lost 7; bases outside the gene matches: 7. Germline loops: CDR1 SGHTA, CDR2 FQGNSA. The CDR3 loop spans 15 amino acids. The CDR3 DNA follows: TGTGCCAGCAGCTCGGGGACAGGGAGGATCGGGGAGCTGTTTTTT. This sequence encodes CASSSGTGRIGELFF.

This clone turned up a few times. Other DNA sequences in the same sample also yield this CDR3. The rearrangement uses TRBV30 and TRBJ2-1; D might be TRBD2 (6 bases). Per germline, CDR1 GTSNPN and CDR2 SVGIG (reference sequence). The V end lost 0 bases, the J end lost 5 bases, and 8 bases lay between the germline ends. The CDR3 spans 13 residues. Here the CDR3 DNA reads TGTGCCTGGAGTGTACGGAGGGACAATGAGCAGTTCTTC. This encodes CAWSVRRDNEQFF.

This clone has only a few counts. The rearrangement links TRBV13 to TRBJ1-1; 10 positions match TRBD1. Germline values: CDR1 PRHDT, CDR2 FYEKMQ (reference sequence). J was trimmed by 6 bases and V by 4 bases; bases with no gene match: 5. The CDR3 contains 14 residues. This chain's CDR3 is CASSYDRGQAEAFF. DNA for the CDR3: TGTGCCAGCAGCTACGACAGGGGGCAGGCTGAAGCTTTCTTT.

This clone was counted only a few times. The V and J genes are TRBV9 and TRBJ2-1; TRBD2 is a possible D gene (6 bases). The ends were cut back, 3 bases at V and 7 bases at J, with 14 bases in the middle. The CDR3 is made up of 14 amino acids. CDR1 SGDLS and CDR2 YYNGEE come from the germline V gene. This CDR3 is CASSGPGRGNEQFF. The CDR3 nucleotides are TGTGCCAGCAGCGGGCCCGGGCGGGGAAATGAGCAGTTCTTC.

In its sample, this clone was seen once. As DNA, the CDR3 is TGCGCCAGCAGCCAAGAACCACTGCCGGGCGGGAGGGCCTACGAGCAGTACTTC. Encoded protein: CASSQEPLPGGRAYEQYF. This sequence joins TRBV4-1 and TRBJ2-7, with 9 bases identical to TRBD2. Trimming took 0 bases from V and 2 from J; bases not matched to a gene: 11. Germline CDR1 MGHRA, CDR2 YSYEKL. CDR3 length: 18 amino acids.

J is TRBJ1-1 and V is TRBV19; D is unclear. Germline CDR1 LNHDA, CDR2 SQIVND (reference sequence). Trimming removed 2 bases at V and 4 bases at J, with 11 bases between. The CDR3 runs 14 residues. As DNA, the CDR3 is TGTGCCAGTAGTATACCGGGCACGGCCACTGAAGCTTTCTTT. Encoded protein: CASSIPGTATEAFF.

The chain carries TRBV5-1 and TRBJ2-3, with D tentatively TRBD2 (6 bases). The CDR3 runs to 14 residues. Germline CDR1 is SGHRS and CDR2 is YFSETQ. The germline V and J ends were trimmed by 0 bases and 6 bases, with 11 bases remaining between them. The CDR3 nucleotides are TGCGCCAGCAGCTTGGAGACCCGGGGGGATACGCAGTATTTT. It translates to CASSLETRGDTQYF.

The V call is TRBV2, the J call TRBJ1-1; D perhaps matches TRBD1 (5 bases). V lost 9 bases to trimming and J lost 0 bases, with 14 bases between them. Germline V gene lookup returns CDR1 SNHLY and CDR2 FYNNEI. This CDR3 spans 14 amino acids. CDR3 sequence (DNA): TGTGCCAGTAGGGCAGGGTACTTGAACACTGAAGCTTTCTTT. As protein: CASRAGYLNTEAFF.

DNA for the CDR3: TGTGCCAGCAGCGATAGGAATCGTGGGGAGACCCAGTACTTC. Translation: CASSDRNRGETQYF. The rearrangement uses TRBV5-4 and TRBJ2-5; D gene unclear. Trimming took off 4 bases at V and 5 bases at J, with 15 bases between the two ends. The CDR3 spans 14 residues. CDR1 is SGHNT, CDR2 YYREEE, per germline (reference sequence).

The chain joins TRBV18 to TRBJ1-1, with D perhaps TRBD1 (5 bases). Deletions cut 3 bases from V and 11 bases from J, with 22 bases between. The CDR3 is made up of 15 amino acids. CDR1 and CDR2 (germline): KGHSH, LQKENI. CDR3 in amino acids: CASSPQGQASDGAFF. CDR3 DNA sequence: TGTGCCAGCTCACCGCAGGGTCAAGCGAGTGATGGGGCTTTCTTT. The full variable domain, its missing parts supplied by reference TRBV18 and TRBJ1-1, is NAGVMQNPRHLVRRRGQEARLRCSPMKGHSHVYWYRQLPEEGLKFMVYLQKENIIDESGMPKERFSAEFPKEGPSILRIQQVVRGDSAAYFCASSPQGQASDGAFFGQGTRLTVV.

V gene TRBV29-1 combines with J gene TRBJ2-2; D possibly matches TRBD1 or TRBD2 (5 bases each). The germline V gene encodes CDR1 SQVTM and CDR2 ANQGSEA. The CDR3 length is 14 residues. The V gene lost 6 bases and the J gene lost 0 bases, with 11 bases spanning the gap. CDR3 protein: CSVGVRPNTGELFF. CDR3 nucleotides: TGCAGCGTGGGGGTGAGGCCGAACACCGGGGAGCTGTTTTTT.

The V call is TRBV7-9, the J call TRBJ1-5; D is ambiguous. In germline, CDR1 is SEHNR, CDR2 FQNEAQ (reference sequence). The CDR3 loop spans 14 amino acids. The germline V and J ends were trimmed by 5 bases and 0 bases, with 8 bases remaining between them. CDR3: CASSPDLSNQPQHF. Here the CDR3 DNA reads TGTGCCAGCAGCCCAGATCTTAGCAATCAGCCCCAGCATTTT.

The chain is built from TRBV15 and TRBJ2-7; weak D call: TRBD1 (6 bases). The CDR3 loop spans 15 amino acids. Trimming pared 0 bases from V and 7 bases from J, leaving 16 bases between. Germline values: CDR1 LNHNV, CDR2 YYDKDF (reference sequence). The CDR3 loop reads CATSRDRQGTGEQYF. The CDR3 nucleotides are TGTGCCACCAGCAGAGATCGCCAGGGGACGGGAGAGCAGTACTTC.

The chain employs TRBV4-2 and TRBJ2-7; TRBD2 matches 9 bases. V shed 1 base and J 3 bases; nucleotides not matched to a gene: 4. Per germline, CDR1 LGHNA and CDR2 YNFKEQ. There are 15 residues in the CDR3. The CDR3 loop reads CASSQGYSGGYEQYF. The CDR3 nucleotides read TGTGCCAGCAGCCAAGGGTATAGCGGGGGCTACGAGCAGTACTTC.

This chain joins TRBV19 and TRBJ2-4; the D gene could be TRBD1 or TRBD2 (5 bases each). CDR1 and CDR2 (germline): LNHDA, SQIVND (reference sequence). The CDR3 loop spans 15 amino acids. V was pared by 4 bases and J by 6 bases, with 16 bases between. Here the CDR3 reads CASSKGDSRINIQYF. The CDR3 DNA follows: TGTGCCAGTAGTAAGGGAGACAGCCGTATAAACATTCAGTACTTC.

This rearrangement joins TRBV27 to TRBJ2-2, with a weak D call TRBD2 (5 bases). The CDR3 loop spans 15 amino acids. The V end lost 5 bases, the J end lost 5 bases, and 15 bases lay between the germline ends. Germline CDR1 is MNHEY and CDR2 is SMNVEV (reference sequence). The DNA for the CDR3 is TGTGCCAGCAGTCGTGCAGCGGAACGTACCGGGGAGCTGTTTTTT. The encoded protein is CASSRAAERTGELFF.

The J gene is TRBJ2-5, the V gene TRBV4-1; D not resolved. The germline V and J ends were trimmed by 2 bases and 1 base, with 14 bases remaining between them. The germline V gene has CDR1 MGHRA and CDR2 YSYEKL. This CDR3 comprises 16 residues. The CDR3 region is CASSQYFGPSQETQYF. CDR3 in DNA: TGCGCCAGCAGCCAATACTTCGGGCCTTCCCAAGAGACCCAGTACTTC.